The 31 T cell receptor beta chains below all came from one sample that was sequenced in a study of blood T cell repertoires in COVID-19. Data came from immunoSEQ multiplex PCR; TCRdb stores just in-frame clones and leaves some out. The table lists roughly 300,000 clones, approximately 86% of them singletons. Specimen: PBMCs or T cells enriched from blood (not recorded which). Receptor source: a woman between 35 and 50 years old with acute COVID-19.

The V and J genes are TRBV28 and TRBJ2-7, with D perhaps TRBD1 (6 bases). CDR1 and CDR2 (germline): MDHEN, SYDVKM. This CDR3 comprises 14 residues. V shed 6 bases and J shed 2 bases, with 14 bases lying between them. This chain's CDR3 is CASRKGVPTYEQYF. CDR3 coding DNA: TGTGCCAGCAGGAAGGGGGTCCCAACCTACGAGCAGTACTTC.

The V gene is TRBV27, the J gene TRBJ1-4; 7 bases are shared with TRBD1. Losses at the gene ends were 3 bases for V and 3 bases for J; bases not matched to a gene: 13. The CDR3 totals 18 residues. Germline loops: CDR1 MNHEY, CDR2 SMNVEV (reference sequence). CDR3 nucleotides: TGTGCCAGCAGTTTGACCGGGACAGTGAGATCGGCTAATGAAAAACTGTTTTTT. This codes for CASSLTGTVRSANEKLFF.

This rearrangement joins TRBV9 to TRBJ1-5, with D tentatively TRBD1 (5 bases). V was pared by 5 bases and J by 6 bases, with 18 bases between. Germline V gene data show CDR1 as SGDLS and CDR2 as YYNGEE. This CDR3 is 15 amino acids long. Here the CDR3 reads CASSWGPGEGQPQHF. CDR3 coding DNA: TGTGCCAGCAGTTGGGGCCCCGGAGAAGGTCAGCCCCAGCATTTT.

This clone appeared a single time. The V gene is TRBV20-1, the J gene TRBJ1-6; perhaps TRBD1 as D (6 bases). The CDR3 covers 15 residues. V was cut by 3 bases and J by 9 bases, with 18 bases left in between. Germline assignment: CDR1 DFQATT and CDR2 SNEGSKA (reference sequence). CDR3 amino acids: CSASQDRPIVSPLHF. For the CDR3, the DNA is TGCAGTGCTAGTCAAGACAGGCCGATAGTTTCACCCCTCCACTTT.

The chain carries TRBV4-2 and TRBJ1-6, with TRBD1 as a possible D gene (6 bases). The CDR3 totals 14 residues. With 0 bases removed from V and 15 bases from J, the gap between germline ends came to 15 bases. Germline loops: CDR1 LGHNA, CDR2 YNFKEQ. This CDR3 is CASSQERRETGLHF. The CDR3 nucleotides are TGTGCCAGCAGCCAAGAGAGAAGGGAGACAGGCCTCCACTTT.

The chain has TRBV6-4 and TRBJ1-6; D not resolved. The CDR3 length is 18 residues. V lost 3 bases and J 2 bases, leaving 17 bases between the germline ends. CDR1 is MRHNA, CDR2 SNTAGT, per germline. CDR3 sequence (DNA): TGTGCCAGCAGTGATCCTCCTCAGCACGCGGCCTATAATTCACCCCTCCACTTT. It encodes CASSDPPQHAAYNSPLHF.

This chain uses TRBV29-1 with TRBJ2-1, with 8 positions matching TRBD1. CDR3 length equals 15 residues. The germline V gene has CDR1 SQVTM and CDR2 ANQGSEA. Losses at the gene ends were 4 bases for V and 0 bases for J; bases not matched to a gene: 5. The CDR3 DNA is TGCAGCGTTGTGGGGACAGGAAGCTCCTACAATGAGCAGTTCTTC. Protein product: CSVVGTGSSYNEQFF.

The chain uses TRBV19 and TRBJ2-3; D gene ambiguous. The CDR3 length is 15 residues. Trimming removed 7 bases from V and 1 base from J, with 15 bases in between. The germline V gene encodes CDR1 LNHDA and CDR2 SQIVND (reference sequence). The CDR3 sequence: CASNEVKAGTDTQYF. The CDR3 nucleotides are TGTGCCAGTAACGAGGTGAAGGCGGGCACAGATACGCAGTATTTT. Full variable domain (missing parts from reference TRBV19 and TRBJ2-3): DGGITQSPKYLFRKEGQNVTLSCEQNLNHDAMYWYRQDPGQGLRLIYYSQIVNDFQKGDIAEGYSVSREKKESFPLTVTSAQKNPTAFYLCASNEVKAGTDTQYFGPGTRLTVL.

This rearrangement joins TRBV15 to TRBJ1-3, with D hard to call. CDR3 size: 15 residues. The V gene's germline CDR1 is LNHNV and CDR2 YYDKDF (reference sequence). V was cut by 0 bases and J by 4 bases, with 10 bases left in between. This chain's CDR3 is CATSRDRGNGNTIYF. Written as DNA, the CDR3 is TGTGCCACCAGCAGAGATAGAGGGAACGGAAACACCATATATTTT.

The chain recombines TRBV4-2 with TRBJ1-5, with 7 bases identical to TRBD1. V shed 0 bases and J 4 bases; nucleotides not matched to a gene: 9. Germline V CDR1 and CDR2: LGHNA, YNFKEQ. The CDR3 extends over 17 amino acids. CDR3 protein: CASSQELQGIVNQPQHF. CDR3 coding DNA: TGTGCCAGCAGCCAAGAATTACAGGGGATCGTGAATCAGCCCCAGCATTTT.

The chain has TRBV11-2 and TRBJ2-4, with 8 bases that match TRBD2. The junction had 4 bases not matched to a gene; V was cut back by 5 bases and J by 10 bases. This CDR3 contains 12 residues. Germline V gene data show CDR1 as SGHAT and CDR2 as FQNNGV. DNA for the CDR3: TGTGCCAGCAGCCCCTCGGGGGGGATTCAGTACTTC. Translating gives CASSPSGGIQYF.

The V and J genes are TRBV5-6 and TRBJ1-2; D is unclear. The CDR3 sequence is 14 residues long. V lost 0 bases to trimming and J lost 0 bases, with 6 bases between them. CDR1 and CDR2 from the germline V gene are SGHDT and YYEEEE. DNA for the CDR3: TGTGCCAGCAGCTTGGGCAGTTCTAACTATGGCTACACCTTC. Its protein is CASSLGSSNYGYTF.

The V and J genes are TRBV5-8 and TRBJ2-3; 8 bases agree with TRBD1. There are 14 residues in the CDR3. Germline CDR1 is SGHTS and CDR2 is YDEGEE. The trim removed 5 bases at V and 1 base at J, leaving 3 bases unmatched. CDR3 bases: TGTGCCAGCAGAAAGACAGGGGGCACAGATACGCAGTATTTT. Encoded protein: CASRKTGGTDTQYF.

V gene TRBV6-5 combines with J gene TRBJ2-7, with 8 nucleotides matching TRBD1. The CDR3 runs 16 residues. With V trimmed by 4 bases and J by 3 bases, 11 bases remained unmatched. The germline gives CDR1 MNHEY, CDR2 SVGAGI. The CDR3 coding sequence is TGTGCCAGCAGTTCCCGGGACAGGAGAACGTTCTACGAGCAGTACTTC. Its protein product is CASSSRDRRTFYEQYF.

CDR3 amino acids: CASRGPAGAFF. CDR3 coding DNA: TGTGCCAGCAGAGGACCCGCGGGAGCTTTCTTT. This rearrangement joins TRBV12-3 or TRBV12-4 to TRBJ1-1; D ambiguous. V shed 6 bases and J shed 10 bases, with 12 bases lying between them. This CDR3 contains 11 residues.

This clone was detected only once. The V call is TRBV6-5, the J call TRBJ2-1; 14 positions agree with TRBD2. Germline V gene lookup returns CDR1 MNHEY and CDR2 SVGAGI. The CDR3 length is 15 residues. The V segment lost 7 bases and the J segment 14 bases; nucleotides outside the gene matches: 13. CDR3 loop: CASKRGGLAGGNEFF. The CDR3 DNA follows: TGTGCCAGCAAGAGGGGAGGACTAGCGGGAGGTAACGAGTTCTTC.

V and J are TRBV11-2 and TRBJ2-1; perhaps TRBD2 as D (5 bases). The CDR3 runs 12 residues. From germline, CDR1 is SGHAT and CDR2 FQNNGV. V gave up 0 bases and J gave up 13 bases, with 10 bases separating them. CDR3 in amino acids: CASSLERAFQFF. The CDR3 bases are TGTGCCAGCAGCTTAGAGAGGGCCTTTCAGTTCTTC.

The chain has TRBV5-4 and TRBJ2-5; the match to TRBD2 covers 16 bases. CDR3 length: 17 amino acids. Germline trimming cut 4 bases from V and 3 bases from J; bases unmatched to any gene: 6. Germline V gene data show CDR1 as SGHNT and CDR2 as YYREEE (reference sequence). CDR3 coding DNA: TGTGCCAGCAGCGGGACTAGCGGGGGGGCCTGGGAAGAGACCCAGTACTTC. Its translation: CASSGTSGGAWEETQYF.

The chain links TRBV19 to TRBJ1-1; D unclear. The CDR3 is 13 residues long. Per the germline V gene, CDR1 is LNHDA and CDR2 is SQIVND (reference sequence). V lost 3 bases and J 11 bases, leaving 16 bases between the germline ends. The DNA for the CDR3 is TGTGCCAGTAGTATGCGCCAGACTTTTGTGGCTTTCTTT. It encodes CASSMRQTFVAFF.

The rearrangement uses TRBV27 and TRBJ1-5, with 9 bases lining up with TRBD1. The germline CDR1 and CDR2 sequences are MNHEY and SMNVEV (reference sequence). This CDR3 contains 16 residues. V trimming: 6 bases; J trimming: 3 bases; junction bases outside the gene matches: 9. As DNA, the CDR3 is TGTGCCAGCAGCGTATCCCGGGACAGGGTCAATCAGCCCCAGCATTTT. The encoded protein is CASSVSRDRVNQPQHF.

The chain joins TRBV28 to TRBJ2-1; 12 bases match TRBD2. Per the germline V gene, CDR1 is MDHEN and CDR2 is SYDVKM. The CDR3 runs 16 residues. J lost 4 bases, V lost 6 bases, and 7 bases had no gene match. Here the CDR3 DNA reads TGTGCCAGCAGCCCCCGGACTAGCGGGAATTACAATGAGCAGTTCTTC. Amino acids: CASSPRTSGNYNEQFF.

This CDR3 reads CATSRAGGGAYTDTQYF. The CDR3 DNA reads TGTGCCACCAGCAGAGCGGGCGGGGGAGCATACACAGATACGCAGTATTTT. This chain joins TRBV15 and TRBJ2-3; 7 bases are shared with TRBD2. Germline assignment: CDR1 LNHNV and CDR2 YYDKDF (reference sequence). V lost 1 base to trimming and J lost 2 bases; unmatched junction nucleotides: 9. The CDR3 loop spans 17 amino acids.

The chain has TRBV19 and TRBJ2-1, with 9 bases that match TRBD1. Germline V gene sequence: CDR1 LNHDA, CDR2 SQIVND (reference sequence). The CDR3 consists of 15 residues. V shed 3 bases and J 6 bases; nucleotides not matched to a gene: 6. In nucleotides, the CDR3 is TGTGCCAGTAGTATTGGGACAGGGCTAGGCAATGAGCAGTTCTTC. It codes for CASSIGTGLGNEQFF.

This chain uses TRBV7-3 with TRBJ2-5; TRBD2 matches at 7 bases. The CDR3 covers 13 residues. The germline gives CDR1 SGHTA, CDR2 FQGTGA. The V and J ends lost 5 bases and 5 bases, in that order; junction bases with no gene match: 5. The CDR3 sequence is CASSRGVAETQYF. In nucleotides, the CDR3 is TGTGCCAGCAGCCGGGGGGTTGCGGAGACCCAGTACTTC.

The V call is TRBV19, the J call TRBJ2-7; TRBD2 matches at 9 bases. This CDR3 contains 14 residues. V shed 4 bases and J 1 base; nucleotides not matched to a gene: 2. Germline V gene sequence: CDR1 LNHDA, CDR2 SQIVND (reference sequence). Here the CDR3 reads CASSTSGASYEQYF. CDR3 in DNA: TGTGCCAGTAGTACTAGCGGGGCTTCCTACGAGCAGTACTTC.

The chain carries TRBV14 and TRBJ1-2, with D perhaps TRBD1 (5 bases). There are 13 residues in the CDR3. Trimming removed 4 bases at V and 4 bases at J, with 10 bases between. The germline V gene encodes CDR1 SGHDN and CDR2 FVKESK. As DNA, the CDR3 is TGTGCCAGCAGCCCAGGGATTTCCTATGGCTACACCTTC. Translating gives CASSPGISYGYTF.

The chain links TRBV28 to TRBJ1-4; TRBD1 might be the D (5 bases). The CDR3 loop spans 15 amino acids. CDR1 MDHEN and CDR2 SYDVKM come from the germline V gene. V was clipped by 5 bases and J by 10 bases, with 20 bases between them. The CDR3 here is CASSPPFNSRGKLFF. The CDR3 coding sequence is TGTGCCAGCAGTCCCCCATTTAACAGTAGGGGAAAACTGTTTTTT.

The rearrangement joins TRBV19 to TRBJ2-1; D is undetermined. Germline CDR1 reads LNHDA; CDR2 reads SQIVND (reference sequence). V was cut by 3 bases and J by 4 bases, with 4 bases left in between. The CDR3 is 12 amino acids. The CDR3 DNA reads as TGTGCCAGTAGTATCCATTACAATGAGCAGTTCTTC. Protein sequence: CASSIHYNEQFF.

The CDR3 here is CASSLELAYEQYF. Here the CDR3 DNA reads TGTGCCAGCAGCTTAGAACTAGCCTACGAGCAGTACTTC. The chain has TRBV11-2 and TRBJ2-7; tentative D call: TRBD2 (5 bases). The CDR3 has 13 residues. Trimming removed 0 bases at V and 2 bases at J, with 5 bases between. CDR1 SGHAT and CDR2 FQNNGV come from the germline V gene. Supplemented by reference TRBV11-2 and TRBJ2-7, the full variable domain reads EAGVAQSPRYKIIEKRQSVAFWCNPISGHATLYWYQQILGQGPKLLIQFQNNGVVDDSQLPKDRFSAERLKGVDSTLKIQPAKLEDSAVYLCASSLELAYEQYFGPGTRLTVT.

The V and J genes are TRBV27 and TRBJ1-2; 7 nucleotides line up with TRBD1. Germline CDR1 MNHEY, CDR2 SMNVEV (reference sequence). CDR3 length: 13 residues. Germline trimming cut 8 bases from V and 6 bases from J; bases unmatched to any gene: 9. This CDR3 reads CASGAYRGHGYTF. The CDR3 DNA reads as TGTGCCAGCGGGGCGTACAGGGGACATGGCTACACCTTC.

V is TRBV11-2 and J is TRBJ2-1; 8 bases are a match to TRBD1. Germline assignment: CDR1 SGHAT and CDR2 FQNNGV. The CDR3 covers 16 residues. With 6 bases clipped from V and 4 bases from J, the junction kept 11 bases outside the gene matches. The CDR3 reads CASSPARDRIYNEQFF. The CDR3 DNA sequence: TGTGCCAGCAGTCCTGCCCGGGACAGGATTTACAATGAGCAGTTCTTC.